This T cell receptor (beta chain) was documented in a study of cytomegalovirus exposure and HLA in healthy donors (dated by TCRdb to the late 2010s). In the study overall: An earlier analysis of roughly 500 of the donors reported approximately 290 Gb of sequence data and some 120 million unique TCR beta sequences from around 200 million T cells. About 280 gigabases of sequencing data and 70 million to 100 million unique TCR sequences made up an early release that covered several hundred HLA-typed donors. Of the 300 to 500 genotyped donors, 65% to 90% were placed in the genetic ancestry cluster associated with self-reported Caucasian donors. The study aimed to test whether signatures of past pathogen exposure could be identified by cataloging public T cell receptors. The study used immunosequencing to profile the T cell repertoires of more than 650 subjects and linked those repertoires to cytomegalovirus serostatus. Besides the first cohort of about 730 subjects, a separate validation cohort made up of 90 to 150 different subjects was used. The study combined high-throughput TCR immunosequencing, statistical association of individual TCRs with disease status, and machine learning to predict cytomegalovirus infection status. To study patterns of TCR occurrence, a later analysis re-analyzed previously published TCR beta repertoires from 500 to 850 donors and added high-resolution HLA genotyping. Rather than using new phenotypic data, the later analysis identified candidate immune exposures from TCR beta sequences and from how often those sequences occurred across donors. An earlier analysis of fewer than 750 of the donors used high-throughput TCR beta sequencing to judge whether each TCR beta V gene segment behaved as functional or pseudogenic. Donor age, sex, ethnicity and CMV serostatus were collected together with the repertoire data. A later genetic analysis used genome-wide SNP genotypes for 398 of the 666 donors, treating that subset as a discovery cohort. All discovery cohort repertoires had been generated on a single sequencing platform. Both class I and class II loci were covered by HLA typing, at four-digit resolution. The number of donors typed differed by locus, with about 620-630 for A, B, C, DRB1 and DQB1, about 500 for DQA1, 600 to 610 for DPA1, and approximately 470 for DPB1. Roughly five DR-DQ haplotypes were handled as single units for association and clustering because linkage in the cohort was strong. On average, roughly 250,000 unique TCR beta nucleotide sequences were sequenced per donor among 398 genotyped donors of the cohort, with about 17% of those sequences being non-productive.

Concerning this clone: The target of this receptor is not known. Per-nucleotide qualities are absent, and no much larger clonotype sits a single base away.

In total, 630 or so healthy bone marrow donors made up the cohort. At the time of sampling, all cohort members were nominally healthy, though unrecorded immune exposures were likely present. The donor was CMV seropositive and was included in the group of 250 to 300 seropositive cohort members. Each donor provided a peripheral blood sample, and peripheral blood mononuclear cells were used for TCR beta sequencing. Genomic DNA extraction from the blood cell samples was performed with the Qiagen DNeasy Blood Extraction Kit. Library construction relied on the immunoSEQ multiplex PCR assay. The multiplex PCR relied on a mix of 60 forward primers for TCR Vbeta segments and 13 reverse primers for TCR Jbeta segments. The CDR3 region of rearranged TCR beta genes was amplified from genomic DNA with a multiplex PCR assay. Amplified TCR beta libraries were sequenced as 87-base-pair reads on the Illumina HiSeq System. The original pipeline was this. A later analysis tallied 75 million to 85 million unique TCR beta chains across the 700 or so repertoires, and approximately 12 million of those chains were shared by two or more donors. Raw reads were error-corrected and collapsed into unique sequences by a nearest-neighbor algorithm in which closely related sequences were merged to remove PCR and sequencing errors. To assign V, D and J gene segments, CDR3 sequences were aligned to IMGT reference sequences. Each retained sequence needed at least a six-nucleotide match to both a V gene segment and a J gene segment. Rearrangements were called productive when the CDR3 lacked stop codons and stayed in frame with V and J; all others were non-productive. CDR3 was defined according to IMGT convention as the region running from the second conserved V-encoded cysteine to the conserved J-encoded phenylalanine. In an earlier analysis of more than 550 of the donors, sequences lacking an unambiguous match to a single V gene segment were excluded. An earlier analysis of 500 to 600 of the donors classified V segments as functional when productive rearrangements were above 56.7% and as segregating when the standard deviation between donors was above 5%. A statistical classification framework was developed to diagnose cytomegalovirus status using the catalog of TCR beta chain sequences. In a later analysis, V and J genes were assigned by comparing TCR nucleotide sequences against IMGT/GENE-DB human TR gene sequences. A later analysis assigned CDR3 sequences and most-parsimonious VDJ recombination scenarios with the TCRdist pipeline. In a later analysis, each TCR beta chain was defined by its CDR3 amino acid sequence together with its V-gene family, and reads without a unique V-gene family were excluded. In a later analysis, 450 to 600 highly shared, low-generation-probability nucleotide sequences were removed to address suspected cross-contamination and a sequencing artifact. A later analysis calculated a clonal expansion index for each public chain from normalized within-repertoire ranks of inferred template counts. In a later analysis, generation probabilities were computed using a VDJ recombination model fitted to out-of-frame rearrangements, and the results were checked against IGoR. Hypergeometric tests were used in a later analysis to score TCR-TCR, TCR-HLA and TCR-CMV co-occurrence, with a repertoire-size bias correction applied to the TCR pairs. In a later analysis, false discovery rates were estimated by permuting HLA or CMV assignments 20 times. In a later analysis, co-occurring TCRs were grouped using DBSCAN, and TCRdist sequence similarity was added for clustering within HLA-allele-positive subsets. Repertoires with fewer than 30,000 or more than 120,000 public chains, plus five repertoires with anomalous nucleotide sharing, were excluded from co-occurrence clustering. This is the immuneACCESS table as TCRdb keeps it, with only in-frame sequences that have V and J called. A part of the clones is gone; compared with another copy, unresolved V genes explain less than half, and the rest is unexplained. V and J calls and clone size are as listed in that table; D and trimming were resolved from the DNA. Across this sample there are some 77,000 clones, with 80% seen only once. About 30% of the sample lies in the top ten.

The investigation overall reported the following: Linkage disequilibrium might explain the correlated functional status among segregating V segments, but an unknown experimental factor could not be excluded. A later genetic analysis reported fewer N-insertions in productive TCRs among donors in an Asian-associated ancestry cluster than the roughly 720-donor mean. In vitro tests confirmed that a few of the cytomegalovirus-associated TCR beta chains recognize cytomegalovirus antigens. A later analysis found that TCR association rates varied across HLA loci, with DRB1 alleles showing the most associated TCRs and HLA-C alleles the fewest. Cytomegalovirus status was reported to be diagnosed by the classifier with high specificity and sensitivity in both the original and validation cohorts. A total of 150 to 200 TCR beta chains were listed by the study as associated with cytomegalovirus. Broadly in line with IMGT annotations, most TCR beta V segments showed up in productive rearrangements about 87% or about 30% of the time in an earlier analysis of a few hundred of the donors. In a later analysis, about 16,000 TCR beta sequences were associated with specific HLA alleles at a false discovery rate of 0.05. Roughly uniform sequencing depth across donors was assumed in presence/absence analyses, although this assumption may not hold. In a later analysis, most CMV-associated TCR beta chains were found to appear HLA-restricted, with HLA associations seemingly driven largely by CMV exposure. Most TCR sequences were observed very rarely across donors, whereas some public TCRs were present in many individuals. A group of highly shared sequence variants was considered likely to be a technical artifact of the sequencing pipeline. In a later analysis, HLA-associated TCR beta chains showed more clonal expansion and lower generation probabilities than non-associated chains that were equally common. The cohort was sequenced for TCR beta chains only, and without alpha or paired-chain data the features that could be detected were limited. Because counts were too low, some 16 rarely observed V segments, including chromosome 9 orphons, were excluded from the earlier analysis of fewer than 650 of the donors. The authors suggested that the approach could potentially be extended to other disease states and immunological phenotypes. A further reported finding was that TCR beta sequences accurately predicted the HLA-A and HLA-B alleles for most subjects in the first cohort. V-gene and J-gene trimming of TCR beta chains was associated with a missense DCLRE1C variant in a later genetic analysis, and the association was replicated in an independent cohort. CMV serostatus was the only immune exposure information available for the cohort. Because HLA typing was missing for some donors at each locus, association tests included only the typed subset. When HLA alleles, especially DR and DQ, strongly co-occurred, attributing TCR associations to individual alleles was difficult. According to a later analysis, parvovirus B19, influenza, CMV and Epstein-Barr virus appeared linked to several top co-occurrence clusters.

The material sequenced was PBMCs. This receptor was taken from a man in his fifties in good health and CMV-seropositive.

The CDR3: CASSPRDEQFF. In nucleotide form, the sequence is TGTGCCAGCAGTCCCAGGGATGAGCAGTTCTTC. Recombination connected TRBV6-1 to TRBJ2-1, and TRBD1 may be the D gene, going by 5 matching bases. From cysteine to phenylalanine, the CDR3 is 11 amino acids long. The retained sequence is limited to the CDR3, 33 bases, with the frame set at the first base. V gives up 5 bases and J gives up 8 bases, and the segment between their germline ends measures 7 bases. The germline V gene encodes CDR1 MNHNS and CDR2 SASEGT.